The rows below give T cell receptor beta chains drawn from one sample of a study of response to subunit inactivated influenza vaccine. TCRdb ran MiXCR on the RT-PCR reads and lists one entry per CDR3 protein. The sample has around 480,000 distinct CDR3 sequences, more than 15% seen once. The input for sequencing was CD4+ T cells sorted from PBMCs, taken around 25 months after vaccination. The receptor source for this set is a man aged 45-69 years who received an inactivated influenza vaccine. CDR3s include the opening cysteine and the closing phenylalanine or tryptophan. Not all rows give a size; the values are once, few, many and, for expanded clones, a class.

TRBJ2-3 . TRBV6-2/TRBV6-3 CASSPYPTGSTDTQYF
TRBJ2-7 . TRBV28 CASSLVSGTEPHSYEQYF
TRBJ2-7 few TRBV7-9 CASSQDRAQSYEQYF
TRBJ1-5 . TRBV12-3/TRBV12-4 CASNSGRYNQPQHF
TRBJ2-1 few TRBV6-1 CASSQQGRSYNEQFF
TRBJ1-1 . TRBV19 CASSNRQDTEAFF
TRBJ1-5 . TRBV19 CASSMDRGGPQHF
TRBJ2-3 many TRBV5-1 CASTLWGGNTDTQYF
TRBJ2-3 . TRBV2 CASSAVGDTQYF
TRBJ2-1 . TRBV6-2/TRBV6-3 CASSPIMGAGAYNEQFF
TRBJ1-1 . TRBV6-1 CASRTTQGKSEAFF
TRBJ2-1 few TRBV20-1 CSARNSGKIYNEQFF
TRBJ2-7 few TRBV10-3 CAISDRTRESYEQYF
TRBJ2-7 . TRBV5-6 CASSFRTMTGLSYEQYF
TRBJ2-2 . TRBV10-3 CAISDSLGGELFF
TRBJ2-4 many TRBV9 CASSVEAVKNIQYF
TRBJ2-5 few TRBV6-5 CASALDGRPETQYF
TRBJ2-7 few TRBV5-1 CASSVTGEAYEQYF
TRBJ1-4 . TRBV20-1 CSARPPGQYNEKLFF
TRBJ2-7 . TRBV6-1 CASSRTGTIRTYEQYF
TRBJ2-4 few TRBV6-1 CASSLPPDRITTKNIQYF
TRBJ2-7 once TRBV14 CASSRPGLGGYEQYF
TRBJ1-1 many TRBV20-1 CSASGFGGNTEAFF
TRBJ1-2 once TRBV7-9 CASSPGPGSNYGYTF
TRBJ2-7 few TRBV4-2 CASSQGSQRWSEQYF
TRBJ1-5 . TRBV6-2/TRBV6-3 CASRRQGAGQPQHF
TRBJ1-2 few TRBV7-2 CASSSQMGQLYGYTF
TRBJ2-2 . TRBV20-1 CSARDRLAGVWSGELFF
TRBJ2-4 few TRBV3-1 CASSQGRMAKNIQYF
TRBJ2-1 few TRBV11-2 CASSTLAGSYNEQFF
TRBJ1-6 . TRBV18 CASSPQEVSPLHF
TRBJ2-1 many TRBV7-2 CASSLFGGTYNEQFF
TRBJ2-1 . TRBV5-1 CASSSQGQVKSYNEQFF
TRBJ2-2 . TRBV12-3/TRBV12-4 CASSFSSGRRNTGELFF
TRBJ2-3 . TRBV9 CASSVAGVLTDTQDF
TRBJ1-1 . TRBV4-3 CASSQDIRGTEAFF
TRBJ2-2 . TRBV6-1 CASSQPGTGRELFF
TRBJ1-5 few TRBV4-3 CASSRDMGDNQPQHF
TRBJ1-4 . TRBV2 CASRKEATNEKLFF
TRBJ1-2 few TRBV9 CASSARQGSYGYTF
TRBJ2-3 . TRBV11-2 CASSLAYAGGLTDTQYF
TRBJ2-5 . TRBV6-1 CASRSRTEETQYF
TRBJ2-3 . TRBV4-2 CASSQSRSGDTQYF
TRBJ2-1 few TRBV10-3 CASRGGYNEQFF
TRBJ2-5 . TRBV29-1 CSVSPGGEETQYF